This T cell receptor (beta chain) was sequenced during a study of blood T cell repertoires in COVID-19. Sequenced by immunoSEQ multiplex PCR; TCRdb stores in-frame clones only, minus some. This repertoire shows hundreds of thousands of clones, around 87% found once; its top ten account for around 9.3%. This clone was recorded a few times. Germline loops: CDR1 KGHDR, CDR2 SFDVKD. This CDR3 has 13 residues. Trimming stripped 9 bases from V and 2 bases from J, with 12 bases between. The chain uses TRBV24-1 and TRBJ2-5, with TRBD2 as a possible D gene (6 bases). The source of this sequence is a woman aged 50 to 60 who had recovered from COVID-19. The sequenced sample consisted of PBMCs or T cells enriched from blood (not recorded which). CDR3 nucleotides: TGTGCCACCTCCCCCGGAGGGCAAGAGACCCAGTACTTC. This encodes CATSPGGQETQYF.